This TCR beta chain is drawn from a study of T cell responses to AZD1222 COVID-19 vaccine. Trimming cost V 0 bases and J 2 bases, with 7 bases left between them. Germline assignment: CDR1 MGHRA and CDR2 YSYEKL. CDR3 length: 14 residues. Study observations and caveats: Seropositive status at baseline applied to only 6 or 7 AZD1222 recipients. It should be noted that donors were predominantly white British and more often female, and clonal diversity was possibly underestimated. The repertoires were collected only after the peak T cell response. Nearly half of spike-specific TCRs reportedly go after variant regions that carry no mutations.

This clone was counted a single time. What it recognizes is unknown. Profiling relied on immunoSEQ multiplex PCR, and the TCRdb table lists in-frame clones only, not all of them. The sample shows tens of thousands of clones, roughly 90% of them seen only once. The sequence derives from an adult in good health. This chain joins TRBV4-1 and TRBJ2-5, with D possibly being TRBD2 (6 bases). This specimen consisted of peripheral blood, obtained on day 0 of AZD1222 vaccination. CDR3 protein: CASSQEGGQETQYF. In DNA form, the CDR3 reads TGCGCCAGCAGCCAAGAAGGAGGGCAAGAGACCCAGTACTTC.